Shown below are 25 T cell receptor beta chains from a single sample sequenced in a study of type 1 regulatory T cells (dated by TCRdb to the early 2020s). TCRdb shows the sequencer as Illumina MiSeq. TCRdb reprocessing: public reads trimmed at Q25 with fastp, clones called with MiXCR, in-frame beta chains kept. Rows matching on CDR3 protein sequence are summarized as one entry with the most common DNA and genes. The sample records 80,000 to 100,000 distinct CDR3 sequences, roughly 31% of which are singletons. The ten largest clones take up roughly 2.2% of the sample. The sample taken for sequencing was CD4+ T cells, either the whole sample or a sorted fraction (not recorded which). These receptors were taken from a human donor in good health.

This clonotype has more than one count but fewer than ten. This chain links TRBV24-1 with TRBJ2-1, with D possibly matching TRBD2 (6 bases). Trimming stripped 4 bases from V and 6 bases from J, with 15 bases between. The CDR3 has 15 amino acids. CDR1 and CDR2 from the germline V gene are KGHDR and SFDVKD. In nucleotides, the CDR3 is TGTGCCACCAGTGACCCTTTACTAGCCGTCAATGAGCAGTTCTTC. Translated: CATSDPLLAVNEQFF.

This clonotype appeared a few times. This sequence joins TRBV5-1 and TRBJ2-1, with D hard to call. The ends were cut back, 0 bases at V and 4 bases at J, with 17 bases in the middle. CDR3 length equals 17 residues. Germline V gene sequence: CDR1 SGHRS, CDR2 YFSETQ. This CDR3 is CASSLVGGSVGYNEQFF. The CDR3 DNA reads as TGCGCCAGCAGCTTGGTAGGTGGGTCTGTCGGTTACAATGAGCAGTTCTTC.

This clonotype was seen a handful of times. This chain uses TRBV7-2 with TRBJ2-1; a possible D gene is TRBD2 (5 bases). Germline V gives CDR1 SGHTA, CDR2 FQGNSA. The CDR3 covers 12 residues. The ends were cut back, 5 bases at V and 8 bases at J, with 10 bases in the middle. CDR3 sequence reads: CASSRLLDEQFF. As DNA, the CDR3 is TGTGCCAGCAGCCGACTACTCGATGAGCAGTTCTTC.

CDR3 sequence reads: CASLASGTVNEQFF. As DNA, the CDR3 is TGTGCCAGCTTAGCTAGCGGGACGGTTAATGAGCAGTTCTTC. The chain employs TRBV7-9 and TRBJ2-1, with 9 nucleotides matching TRBD2. Trimming cost V 8 bases and J 7 bases; bases outside gene matches: 9. The CDR3 contains 14 residues. CDR1 and CDR2 (germline): SEHNR, FQNEAQ (reference sequence).

This rearrangement joins TRBV9 to TRBJ2-1; TRBD2 agrees at 9 bases. The CDR3 consists of 15 residues. The ends lost 3 bases at V and 4 bases at J; junction bases unmatched: 5. The germline CDR1 and CDR2 sequences are SGDLS and YYNGEE. CDR3 amino acids: CASSARTSVYNEQFF. The CDR3 DNA follows: TGTGCCAGCAGCGCGCGGACTAGCGTATACAATGAGCAGTTCTTC.

This clonotype has just a few counts. The chain combines TRBV30 with TRBJ2-2, with D possibly being TRBD1 (5 bases). The length of the CDR3 is 13 residues. CDR1 and CDR2 (germline): GTSNPN, SVGIG (reference sequence). The V end was cut by 0 bases, the J end by 6 bases, with 8 bases between. The chain's CDR3 is CAWSVQGAGELFF. CDR3 coding DNA: TGTGCCTGGAGTGTACAAGGGGCCGGGGAGCTGTTTTTT.

This sequence joins TRBV7-9 and TRBJ2-4, with 11 bases aligning to TRBD1. V gave up 5 bases and J gave up 3 bases; unmatched junction bases: 6. This CDR3 has 16 amino acids. The germline CDR1 and CDR2 sequences are SEHNR and FQNEAQ (reference sequence). The CDR3 coding sequence is TGTGCCAGCAGCCAGCCGGGACAGGGGGGCAAAAACATTCAGTACTTC. Translated, it gives CASSQPGQGGKNIQYF.

The chain combines TRBV7-3 with TRBJ1-2; TRBD1 might be the D (6 bases). The CDR3 has 13 amino acids. With 4 bases removed from V and 11 bases from J, the gap between germline ends came to 17 bases. Germline values: CDR1 SGHTA, CDR2 FQGTGA. This chain's CDR3 is CASSSTLGGAYTF. The CDR3 nucleotides read TGTGCCAGCAGCTCAACGCTCGGGGGCGCTTACACCTTC.

The chain combines TRBV28 with TRBJ1-2; TRBD1 agrees at 7 bases. J was trimmed by 7 bases and V by 4 bases; bases with no gene match: 3. CDR3 length: 12 amino acids. The germline gives CDR1 MDHEN, CDR2 SYDVKM. The CDR3 protein is CASSSRGFGYTF. DNA for the CDR3: TGTGCCAGCAGTTCCAGGGGGTTTGGCTACACCTTC.

In this sample, this clonotype turned up a few times. The CDR3 reads CASSGTTGNYGYTF. For the CDR3, the DNA is TGCGCCAGCAGCGGAACCACAGGGAACTATGGCTACACCTTC. The rearrangement uses TRBV5-1 and TRBJ1-2; possible D gene TRBD1, 6 bases. Germline CDR1 reads SGHRS; CDR2 reads YFSETQ. Trimming removed 4 bases from V and 2 bases from J, with 12 bases in between. The CDR3 has 14 residues. Full variable domain (missing parts from reference TRBV5-1 and TRBJ1-2): KAGVTQTPRYLIKTRGQQVTLSCSPISGHRSVSWYQQTPGQGLQFLFEYFSETQRNKGNFPGRFSGRQFSNSRSEMNVSTLELGDSALYLCASSGTTGNYGYTFGSGTRLTVV.

V and J are TRBV7-8 and TRBJ2-3; 14 nucleotides agree with TRBD2. Germline-derived CDR1 and CDR2 are SGHVS and FQNEAQ. The ends lost 5 bases at V and 3 bases at J; junction bases unmatched: 16. The CDR3 sequence is 20 residues long. The CDR3 nucleotides read TGTGCCAGCAGCCAAAAACCGGGACTAGCGGGAGTTATTAGAACAGATACGCAGTATTTT. This codes for CASSQKPGLAGVIRTDTQYF.

This clonotype occurred a few times. The CDR3 coding sequence is TGTGCCAGCACCGAGGACAGAGGAAACACCATATATTTT. Amino acids: CASTEDRGNTIYF. The chain carries TRBV9 and TRBJ1-3, with D perhaps matching TRBD1 (6 bases). The V end lost 6 bases, the J end lost 4 bases, and 11 bases lay between the germline ends. CDR1 is SGDLS, CDR2 YYNGEE, per germline. The CDR3 is 13 residues long.

This rearrangement joins TRBV5-1 to TRBJ1-2; D not certain. The CDR3 is 13 residues long. Germline V CDR1 and CDR2: SGHRS, YFSETQ. V was cut by 0 bases and J by 8 bases, with 11 bases left in between. In DNA form, the CDR3 reads TGCGCCAGCAGCTTGGAATCGGGTAGCGGCTACACCTTC. It specifies CASSLESGSGYTF.

The chain carries TRBV7-2 and TRBJ2-2; the D is unclear. V was shortened by 4 bases and J by 7 bases, with 16 bases between the two germline ends. Germline V CDR1 and CDR2: SGHTA, FQGNSA. The CDR3 contains 15 residues. CDR3 loop: CASSSGGVRNGELFF. The DNA for the CDR3 is TGTGCCAGCAGCTCTGGCGGAGTTCGTAACGGGGAGCTGTTTTTT.

This chain uses TRBV29-1 with TRBJ2-1, with 9 bases matching TRBD2. Germline V CDR1 and CDR2: SQVTM, ANQGSEA. V shed 2 bases and J 5 bases; nucleotides not matched to a gene: 7. CDR3 size: 15 residues. The CDR3 DNA reads as TGCAGCGTTGAATGGGTAGCGGGAGTCAACAATGAGCAGTTCTTC. Protein sequence: CSVEWVAGVNNEQFF.

The CDR3 region has the DNA TGTGCCAGCAGCCAAGACCCGAACACCGGGGAGCTGTTTTTT. Protein sequence: CASSQDPNTGELFF. The chain combines TRBV4-2 with TRBJ2-2; D unclear. This CDR3 region has 14 residues. V lost 0 bases and J 0 bases, leaving 2 bases between the germline ends. Germline loops: CDR1 LGHNA, CDR2 YNFKEQ.

This CDR3 is CASGGFPVLTSGRGPYEQYF. CDR3 sequence (DNA): TGTGCCAGCGGGGGGTTTCCGGTTTTGACTAGCGGGAGGGGACCCTACGAGCAGTACTTC. V and J are TRBV21-1 and TRBJ2-7; whether TRBD2, the table's D call, matches the DNA was not checked. TRBV21-1 is termed a pseudogene. The CDR3 has 20 amino acids.

The chain couples TRBV6-5 to TRBJ2-3; D gene ambiguous. With 0 bases removed from V and 1 base from J, the gap between germline ends came to 5 bases. The CDR3 runs to 14 residues. Germline assignment: CDR1 MNHEY and CDR2 SVGAGI. The chain's CDR3 is CASSYSVGTDTQYF. In DNA form, the CDR3 reads TGTGCCAGCAGTTACTCGGTGGGCACAGATACGCAGTATTTT.

This clonotype has more than one count but fewer than ten. This sequence joins TRBV6-2 or TRBV6-3 and TRBJ2-3; D perhaps matches TRBD1 (5 bases). This CDR3 region has 13 residues. CDR1 is MNHEY, CDR2 SVGEGT, per germline. Trimming removed 0 bases from V and 4 bases from J, with 5 bases in between. Written as DNA, the CDR3 is TGTGCCAGCAGTTACTCGGGGCCAGATACGCAGTATTTT. Its translation: CASSYSGPDTQYF.

This clonotype came up a few times. This chain uses TRBV5-5 with TRBJ1-5; 9 positions match TRBD1. This CDR3 has 13 amino acids. Per the germline V gene, CDR1 is SGHKS and CDR2 is YYEKEE (reference sequence). Germline trimming cut 5 bases from V and 7 bases from J; bases unmatched to any gene: 4. The DNA of the CDR3 is TGTGCCAGCAGTCGGGACAGGGAGCAGCCCCAGCATTTT. Amino acids: CASSRDREQPQHF.

V usage is TRBV5-5 and J usage is TRBJ2-3; 7 nucleotides line up with TRBD1. Germline assignment: CDR1 SGHKS and CDR2 YYEKEE (reference sequence). This CDR3 region has 16 residues. Unmatched junction bases numbered 18, after V lost 6 bases and J lost 8 bases. CDR3 residues: CASNPHPDRAVVTQYF. In nucleotides, the CDR3 is TGTGCCAGCAACCCCCACCCTGACAGGGCCGTAGTTACGCAGTATTTT. The full variable domain, in which reference TRBV5-5 and TRBJ2-3 provide the parts outside the CDR3, is DAGVTQSPTHLIKTRGQQVTLRCSPISGHKSVSWYQQVLGQGPQFIFQYYEKEERGRGNFPDRFSARQFPNYSSELNVNALLLGDSALYLCASNPHPDRAVVTQYFGPGTRLTVL.

This chain joins TRBV20-1 and TRBJ2-4; D possibly matches TRBD1 or TRBD2 (6 bases each). Germline lookup yields CDR1 DFQATT and CDR2 SNEGSKA (reference sequence). The CDR3 is 11 amino acids. The CDR3 protein is CSGGQGNIQYF. The CDR3 DNA reads TGCAGCGGGGGCCAGGGAAACATTCAGTACTTC.

A remark on this clonotype: Germline and junction disagree at one end, which may indicate a read error. The chain links TRBV3-1 to TRBJ2-7; D unclear. Germline loops: CDR1 LGHDT, CDR2 YNNKEL (reference sequence). CDR3 length: 12 amino acids. DNA of the CDR3: TGTGCCAGCTCCCAACCTACTGGCGAGCAGTGCTTC. Protein product: CASSQPTGEQCF.

The chain recombines TRBV29-1 with TRBJ2-1; 10 nucleotides agree with TRBD2. Germline V lookup: CDR1 SQVTM, CDR2 ANQGSEA. The J segment lost 7 bases and the V segment lost 3 bases, leaving 9 bases of the junction unmatched. The CDR3 contains 15 residues. Here the CDR3 reads CSVEKAGGPMNEQFF. CDR3 DNA sequence: TGCAGCGTTGAGAAAGCGGGAGGGCCAATGAATGAGCAGTTCTTC.

The chain links TRBV28 to TRBJ2-5, with D perhaps matching TRBD1 (5 bases). V was trimmed by 2 bases and J by 2 bases, leaving 12 bases between them. Germline CDR1 MDHEN, CDR2 SYDVKM. The CDR3 runs to 15 residues. CDR3 DNA sequence: TGTGCCAGCAGTTTACTAGGGGCTGTACAAGAGACCCAGTACTTC. Its protein product is CASSLLGAVQETQYF.